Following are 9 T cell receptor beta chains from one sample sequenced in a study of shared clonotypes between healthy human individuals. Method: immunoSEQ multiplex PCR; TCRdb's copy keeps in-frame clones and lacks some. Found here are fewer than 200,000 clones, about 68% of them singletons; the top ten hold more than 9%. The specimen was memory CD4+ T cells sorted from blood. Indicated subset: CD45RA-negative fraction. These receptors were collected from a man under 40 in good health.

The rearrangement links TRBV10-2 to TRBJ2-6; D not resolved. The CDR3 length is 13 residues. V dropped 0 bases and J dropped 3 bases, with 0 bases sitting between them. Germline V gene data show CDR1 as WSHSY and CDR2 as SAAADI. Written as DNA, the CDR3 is TGCGCCAGCAGTGAGTCTGGGGCCAACGTCCTGACTTTC. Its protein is CASSESGANVLTF.

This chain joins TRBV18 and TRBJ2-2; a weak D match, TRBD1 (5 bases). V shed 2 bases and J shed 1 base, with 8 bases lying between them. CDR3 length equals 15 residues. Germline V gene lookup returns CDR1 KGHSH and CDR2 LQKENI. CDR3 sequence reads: CASSPKGMNTGELFF. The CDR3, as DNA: TGTGCCAGCTCACCAAAGGGGATGAACACCGGGGAGCTGTTTTTT.

CDR3 sequence reads: CASSLVAGAGNTIYF. The CDR3 nucleotides read TGTGCCAGCAGCTTAGTAGCGGGGGCTGGAAACACCATATATTTT. This rearrangement joins TRBV7-2 to TRBJ1-3, with a tentative D call TRBD1 (5 bases). V shed 1 base and J shed 2 bases, with 9 bases lying between them. The germline V gene has CDR1 SGHTA and CDR2 FQGNSA. The CDR3 has 15 amino acids.

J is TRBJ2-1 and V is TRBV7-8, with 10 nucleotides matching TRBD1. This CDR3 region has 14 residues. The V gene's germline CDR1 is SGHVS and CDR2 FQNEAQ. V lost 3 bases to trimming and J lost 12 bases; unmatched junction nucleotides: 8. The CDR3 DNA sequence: TGTGCCAGCAGCTTCCGGGACAGGGGTAAGGGGCAGTTCTTC. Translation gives CASSFRDRGKGQFF.

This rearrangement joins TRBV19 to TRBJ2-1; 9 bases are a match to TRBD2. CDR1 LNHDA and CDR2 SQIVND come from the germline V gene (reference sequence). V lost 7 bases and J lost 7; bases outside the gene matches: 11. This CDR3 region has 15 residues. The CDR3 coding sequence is TGTGCCAGTATCTCTGTTGCGGGAGGGCCTAATGAGCAGTTCTTC. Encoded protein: CASISVAGGPNEQFF.

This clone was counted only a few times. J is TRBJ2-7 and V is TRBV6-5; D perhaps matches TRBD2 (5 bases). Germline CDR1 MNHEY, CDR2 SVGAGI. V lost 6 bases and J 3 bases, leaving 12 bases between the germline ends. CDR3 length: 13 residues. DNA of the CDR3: TGTGCCAGCAGGGACTTGGTACTCTACGAGCAGTACTTC. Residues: CASRDLVLYEQYF.

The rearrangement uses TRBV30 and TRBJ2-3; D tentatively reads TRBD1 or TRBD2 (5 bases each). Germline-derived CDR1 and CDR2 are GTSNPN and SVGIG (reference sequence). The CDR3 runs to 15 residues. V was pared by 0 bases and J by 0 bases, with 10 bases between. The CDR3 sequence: CAWSVPGASTDTQYF. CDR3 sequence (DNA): TGTGCCTGGAGTGTACCCGGGGCCAGCACAGATACGCAGTATTTT.

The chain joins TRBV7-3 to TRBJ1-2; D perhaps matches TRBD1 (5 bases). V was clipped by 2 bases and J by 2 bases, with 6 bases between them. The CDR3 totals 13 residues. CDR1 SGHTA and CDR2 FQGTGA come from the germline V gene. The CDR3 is CASSLDSNYGYTF. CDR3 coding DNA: TGTGCCAGCAGCTTAGACAGCAACTATGGCTACACCTTC.

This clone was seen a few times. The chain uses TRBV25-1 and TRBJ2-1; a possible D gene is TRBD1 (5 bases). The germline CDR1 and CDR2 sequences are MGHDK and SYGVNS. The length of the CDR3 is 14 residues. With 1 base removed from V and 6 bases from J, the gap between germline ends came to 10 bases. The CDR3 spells CASSEFGRANEQFF. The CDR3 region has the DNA TGTGCCAGCAGTGAATTCGGCAGGGCCAATGAGCAGTTCTTC.